This T cell receptor beta chain derives from a study of high-grade serous ovarian cancer treatment subgroups. As for the study in general: Samples averaged roughly 15,000 reads and 7,500 or so unique TCR beta rearrangements. Study observations and caveats: Without spatial data, bulk sequencing limits insight into HGSC tumor diversity. Tumors within one patient showed repertoire similarity of 0.11 to 0.79.

Remarks on this clone: Antigen unknown.

Sequencing used immunoSEQ multiplex PCR; TCRdb keeps in-frame clones, though not all of them. The data hold 3,500 to 4,500 clones, with nearly 80% observed a single time. Tumor samples were taken before definitive surgery or chemotherapy. Looked up from germline, CDR1 is SGHRS and CDR2 is YFSETQ. CDR3 length: 14 amino acids. The V gene lost 3 bases and the J gene lost 6 bases, with 13 bases spanning the gap. The sequence was collected from a human donor with high-grade serous ovarian cancer. The chain employs TRBV5-1 and TRBJ2-1, with D possibly called TRBD1 or TRBD2 (6 bases each). The sample comprised tumor tissue. The CDR3 DNA is TGCGCCAGCAGCTGGAGGGGGGTGTCCAATGAGCAGTTCTTC. The encoded protein is CASSWRGVSNEQFF.